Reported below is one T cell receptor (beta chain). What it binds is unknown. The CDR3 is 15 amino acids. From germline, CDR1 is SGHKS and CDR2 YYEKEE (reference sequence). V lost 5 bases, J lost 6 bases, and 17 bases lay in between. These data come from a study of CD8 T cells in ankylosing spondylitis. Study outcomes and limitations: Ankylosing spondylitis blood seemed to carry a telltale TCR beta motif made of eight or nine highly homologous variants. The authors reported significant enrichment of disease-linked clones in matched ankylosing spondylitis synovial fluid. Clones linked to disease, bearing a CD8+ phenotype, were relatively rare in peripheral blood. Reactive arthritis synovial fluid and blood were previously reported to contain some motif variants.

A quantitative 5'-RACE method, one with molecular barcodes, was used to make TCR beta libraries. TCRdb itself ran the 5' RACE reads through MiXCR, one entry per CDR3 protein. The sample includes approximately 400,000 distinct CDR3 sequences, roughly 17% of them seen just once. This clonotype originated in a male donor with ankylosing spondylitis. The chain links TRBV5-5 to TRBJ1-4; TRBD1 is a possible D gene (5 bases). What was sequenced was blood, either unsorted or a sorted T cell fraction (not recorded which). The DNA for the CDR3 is TGTGCCAGCAGATATTGGGGGGGACGAGATGAAAAACTGTTTTTT. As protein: CASRYWGGRDEKLFF.